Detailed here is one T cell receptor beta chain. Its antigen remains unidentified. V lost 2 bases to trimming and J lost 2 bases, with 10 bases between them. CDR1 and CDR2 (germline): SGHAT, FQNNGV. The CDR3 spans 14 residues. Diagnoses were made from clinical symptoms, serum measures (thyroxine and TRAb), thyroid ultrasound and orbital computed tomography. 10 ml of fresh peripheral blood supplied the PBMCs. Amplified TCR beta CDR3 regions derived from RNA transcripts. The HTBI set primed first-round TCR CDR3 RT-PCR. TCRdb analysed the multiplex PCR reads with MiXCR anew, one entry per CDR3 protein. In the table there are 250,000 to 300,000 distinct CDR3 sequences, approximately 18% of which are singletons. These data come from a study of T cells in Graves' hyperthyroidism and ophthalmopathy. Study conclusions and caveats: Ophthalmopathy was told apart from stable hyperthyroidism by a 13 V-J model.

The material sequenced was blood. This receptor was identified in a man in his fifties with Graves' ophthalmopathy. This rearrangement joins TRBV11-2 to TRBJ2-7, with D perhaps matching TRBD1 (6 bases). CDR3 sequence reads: CASSLWQGTYEQYF. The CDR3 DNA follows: TGTGCCAGCAGCTTATGGCAGGGGACCTACGAGCAGTACTTC. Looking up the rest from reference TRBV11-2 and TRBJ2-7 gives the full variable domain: EAGVAQSPRYKIIEKRQSVAFWCNPISGHATLYWYQQILGQGPKLLIQFQNNGVVDDSQLPKDRFSAERLKGVDSTLKIQPAKLEDSAVYLCASSLWQGTYEQYFGPGTRLTVT.